The rows below give T cell receptor beta chains drawn from one sample of a study of shared clonotypes between healthy human individuals. Using immunoSEQ multiplex PCR, the repertoire was profiled, and TCRdb retains in-frame clones only, with some absent. The sample carries roughly 500,000 clones, about 85% recorded once. Material: PBMCs. The receptor set was obtained from a woman in her thirties or forties in good health. Some clones in this sample may be carry-over from other donors' samples. CDR3s include the opening cysteine and the closing phenylalanine or tryptophan. D genes are given only for firm matches. Size values are once, few and many counts, or a class for expanded clones, and some rows have none.

length: 12
V: TRBV2
size: .
J: TRBJ2-7
D: .
DNA: TGTGCCAGCCTTTATTTCGGGGGCGAGCAGTACTTC
CDR3: CASLYFGGEQYF

length: 16
V: TRBV7-9
size: .
J: TRBJ2-1
D: TRBD2
DNA: TGTGCCAGCAGCTTAGCCCTGGCGGGAGCTTACAATGAGCAGTTCTTC
CDR3: CASSLALAGAYNEQFF

length: 15
V: TRBV29-1
size: few
J: TRBJ2-3
D: TRBD2
DNA: TGCAGCGTTTTGGGACTAGCGGGAGAGCCAGATACGCAGTATTTT
CDR3: CSVLGLAGEPDTQYF

length: 13
V: TRBV19
size: .
J: TRBJ1-2
D: .
DNA: TGTGCCAGTAGTTTCTCGCCCGCCTATGGCTACACCTTC
CDR3: CASSFSPAYGYTF

length: 16
V: TRBV10-3
size: .
J: TRBJ2-7
D: TRBD2
DNA: TGTGCCATCAGTGAGTCGAATAATCTAGCGGGAGGGCTAACGTACTTC
CDR3: CAISESNNLAGGLTYF

length: 13
V: TRBV6-6
size: .
J: TRBJ2-4
D: .
DNA: TGTGCCAGCAGTCCTACCACGAAAAACATTCAGTACTTC
CDR3: CASSPTTKNIQYF

length: 15
V: TRBV11-3
size: .
J: TRBJ2-1
D: .
DNA: TGTGCCAGCAGCTTAGTCGGGGCCCCCGGGCATGAGCAGTTCTTC
CDR3: CASSLVGAPGHEQFF

length: 15
V: TRBV5-1
size: .
J: TRBJ2-7
D: .
DNA: TGCGCCAGCAGCTGGGGGTCTAGCGAGACCTACGAGCAGTACTTC
CDR3: CASSWGSSETYEQYF

length: 13
V: TRBV7-9
size: few
J: TRBJ2-6
D: .
DNA: TGTGCCAGCAACCCTGCTGGGGCCAACGTCCTGACTTTC
CDR3: CASNPAGANVLTF

length: 14
V: TRBV5-4
size: .
J: TRBJ2-7
D: TRBD1
DNA: TGTGCCAGCAGCGGGGACAGGGGGCTGAACGAGCAGTACTTC
CDR3: CASSGDRGLNEQYF

length: 15
V: TRBV19
size: .
J: TRBJ1-4
D: .
DNA: TGTGCCAGTAGCCCCTCGCGGGGGCGGAATGAAAAACTGTTTTTT
CDR3: CASSPSRGRNEKLFF

length: 14
V: TRBV7-2
size: .
J: TRBJ1-5
D: TRBD1
DNA: TGTGCCAGCAGCTTAAGGGACAGGTCTCAGCCCCAGCATTTT
CDR3: CASSLRDRSQPQHF

length: 15
V: TRBV19
size: .
J: TRBJ2-3
D: TRBD2
DNA: TGTGCCAGTAGTATACGGGGCGGGAGGACAGATACGCAGTATTTT
CDR3: CASSIRGGRTDTQYF

length: 14
V: TRBV6-1
size: .
J: TRBJ2-3
D: .
DNA: TGTGCCAGCAGGCTCGGGACCGTCACAGATACGCAGTATTTT
CDR3: CASRLGTVTDTQYF

length: 14
V: TRBV6-1
size: .
J: TRBJ2-7
D: .
DNA: TGTGCCAGCAGTGAAGCGGTGAGCGGGTTCGAGCAGTACTTC
CDR3: CASSEAVSGFEQYF